This T cell receptor beta chain was identified during a study of graft-versus-host responses after intestinal transplantation (dated by TCRdb to 2020 to 2022). For the study in its entirety: Recipients received multivisceral, liver-intestinal, or isolated intestinal transplants. Graft-versus-host and host-versus-graft alloreactive T cell clones were tracked in the graft, circulation and bone marrow after intestinal transplantation using bulk TCR-beta CDR3 sequencing. Of the approximately 24 intestinal transplant recipients enrolled in the cohort, one of whom was a retransplant, a few patients without pretransplant specimens were excluded. A peak of at least 4% donor T cells among recipient peripheral blood mononuclear cells was the definition used for donor T cell macrochimerism. Alloreactive clones were identified by sequencing pre-transplant mixed lymphocyte reaction products and comparing them with unstimulated pre-transplant donor and recipient T cells. Every recipient was given anti-thymocyte globulin induction, followed by around three years of maintenance tacrolimus and steroids. Samples from a few later patients were sequenced in-house on an Illumina MiSeq with MiXCR processing rather than by the commercial service. Study-level results and caveats: The relatively low number and heterogeneity of intestinal transplant patients limited the conclusions. Early after transplant, peak levels of circulating GvH clones were associated with declines in HvG clones. GvH clones were detected in recipient bone marrow, and some of these GvH clones were observed earlier in ileal mucosa or blood, consistent with an intestinal mucosal origin. In the allografts of patients with donor T cell macrochimerism, GvH to HvG T cell clonal ratios were high.

Library preparation employed the immunoSEQ multiplex PCR assay. Adaptive Biotechnologies carried out high-throughput TCR-beta CDR3 sequencing of genomic DNA for most patients. Per the source publication's procedure: TCR sequencing data for 18 patients were retrieved from Adaptive's ImmunoSEQ software; three other patients were processed with MiXCR and VDJtools. CDR3 nucleotide sequences shared between donor and recipient were removed because the origin of such sequences could not be assigned. Alloreactive clones required at least 2-fold expansion over unstimulated cells and minimum CFSE-low frequency of 0.002% (template counts) or 0.001% (read counts). Clones were considered mappable if detected in sequenced pre-transplant spleen, lymph node, or MLR CFSE-low populations of the donor or recipient. Cumulative frequency of alloreactive clones was calculated as a percentage of all sequences weighted by copy number. Held by TCRdb, this immuneACCESS table contains in-frame sequences only and omits some clones. Under half of the omission traces to an unresolved V gene where checked; the cause of the rest is unknown. V and J calls plus clone size are reproduced from that table; the DNA served to infer D and trimming. This sample lists 95,000 or so clones; 80% to 95% were detected once. The top ten clonotypes cover approximately 16% of the sample.

Trimming costs V 0 bases and J 0 bases, and their ends lie 8 bases apart. The germline V gene supplies CDR1 MGHRA and CDR2 YSYEKL. Inclusive of the bounding cysteine and phenylalanine, the CDR3 is 15 residues long. The kept DNA is CDR3 alone, 45 bases in frame from the first base. For this clone: The antigen it recognizes is unknown. No much larger clone exists at a distance of one base, and base qualities are not known.

Blood samples were collected up to 4 times in the first month after transplant and then at least monthly when available. This specimen consisted of PBMCs, obtained 450 to 480 days after intestinal transplant. This TCR was sampled from a human patient who received an intestinal transplant, so some T cells may come from the graft donor. The rearranged segments are TRBV4-1 and TRBJ1-1; too little of a D gene remains to name it. Here is the DNA: TGCGCCAGCAGCCAAGATATGGGAGTGAACACTGAAGCTTTCTTT. Protein translation: CASSQDMGVNTEAFF.